This TCR beta chain was identified in a study of cytomegalovirus exposure and HLA in healthy donors. This CDR3 spans 12 amino acids. Looked up from germline, CDR1 is SEHNR and CDR2 is FQNEAQ (reference sequence). Deletions cut 5 bases from V and 3 bases from J, with 8 bases between. Both 60 Vbeta primers and 13 Jbeta primers went into the PCR. The method was immunoSEQ multiplex PCR; TCRdb's version includes in-frame clones alone and lacks a portion of them. This table holds about 140,000 clones, around 80% found once. The clonotype originates from a man between 45 and 60 years old in good health and CMV-seronegative. The gene calls are TRBV7-9 and TRBJ2-7; no clear D gene. The sample consisted of PBMCs. DNA of the CDR3: TGTGCCAGCAGCCTAATGAGCTACGAGCAGTACTTC. Protein product: CASSLMSYEQYF.